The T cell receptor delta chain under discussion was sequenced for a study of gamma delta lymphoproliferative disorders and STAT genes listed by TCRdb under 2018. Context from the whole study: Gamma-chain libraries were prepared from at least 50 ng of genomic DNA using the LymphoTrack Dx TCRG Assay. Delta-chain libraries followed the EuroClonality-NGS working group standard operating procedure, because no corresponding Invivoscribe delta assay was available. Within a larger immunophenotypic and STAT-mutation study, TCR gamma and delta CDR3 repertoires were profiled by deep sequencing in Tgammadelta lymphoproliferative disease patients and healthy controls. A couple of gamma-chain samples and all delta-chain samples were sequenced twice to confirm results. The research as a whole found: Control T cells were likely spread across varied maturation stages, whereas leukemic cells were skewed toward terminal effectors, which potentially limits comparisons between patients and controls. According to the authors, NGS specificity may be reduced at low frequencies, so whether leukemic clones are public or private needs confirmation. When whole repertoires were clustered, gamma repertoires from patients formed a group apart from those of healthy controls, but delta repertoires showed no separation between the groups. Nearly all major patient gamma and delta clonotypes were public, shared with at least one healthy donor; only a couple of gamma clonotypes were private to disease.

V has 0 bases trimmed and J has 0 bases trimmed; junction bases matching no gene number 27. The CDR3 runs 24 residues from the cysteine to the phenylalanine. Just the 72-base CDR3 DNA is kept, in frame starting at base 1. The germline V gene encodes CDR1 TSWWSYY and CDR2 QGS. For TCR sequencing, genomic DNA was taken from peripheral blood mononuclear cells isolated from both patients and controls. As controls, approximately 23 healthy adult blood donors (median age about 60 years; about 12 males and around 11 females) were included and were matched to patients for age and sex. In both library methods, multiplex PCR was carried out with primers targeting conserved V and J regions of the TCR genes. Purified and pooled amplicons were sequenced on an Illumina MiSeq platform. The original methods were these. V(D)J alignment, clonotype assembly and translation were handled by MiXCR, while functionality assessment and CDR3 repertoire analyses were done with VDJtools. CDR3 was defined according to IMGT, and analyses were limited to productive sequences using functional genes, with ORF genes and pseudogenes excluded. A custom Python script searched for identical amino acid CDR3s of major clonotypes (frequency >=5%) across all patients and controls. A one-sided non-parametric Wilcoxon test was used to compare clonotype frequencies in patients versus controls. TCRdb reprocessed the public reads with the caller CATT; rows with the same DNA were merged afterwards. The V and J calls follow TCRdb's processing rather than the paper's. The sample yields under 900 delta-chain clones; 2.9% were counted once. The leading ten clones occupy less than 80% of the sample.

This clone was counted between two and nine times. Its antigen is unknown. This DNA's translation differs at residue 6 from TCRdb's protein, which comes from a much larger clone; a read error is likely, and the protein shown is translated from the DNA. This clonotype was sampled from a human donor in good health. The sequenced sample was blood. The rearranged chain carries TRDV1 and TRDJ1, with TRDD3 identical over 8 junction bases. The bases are TGTGCTCTTGGGGAACTGAAGCGGTTCCTGACCCATCTGGGGGACCAGGCGTACACCGATAAACTCATCTTT. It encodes CALGELKRFLTHLGDQAYTDKLIF.